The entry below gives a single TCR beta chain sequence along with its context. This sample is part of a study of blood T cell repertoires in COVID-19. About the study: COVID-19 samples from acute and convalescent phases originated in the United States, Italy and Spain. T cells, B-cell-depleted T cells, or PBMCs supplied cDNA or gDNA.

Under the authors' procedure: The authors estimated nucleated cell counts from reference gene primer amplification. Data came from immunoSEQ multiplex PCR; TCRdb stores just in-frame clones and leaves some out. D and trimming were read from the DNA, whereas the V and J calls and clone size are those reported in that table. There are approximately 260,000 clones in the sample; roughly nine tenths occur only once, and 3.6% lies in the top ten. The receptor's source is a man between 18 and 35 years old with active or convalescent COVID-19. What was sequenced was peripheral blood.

In DNA, the CDR3 is TGCGCCAGCAGCTTGGCTCATGCCGACAGGGGCGAGACCCAGTACTTC. Encoded protein: CASSLAHADRGETQYF. The rearrangement uses TRBV5-1 and TRBJ2-5; 8 bases are shared with TRBD1. Looked up from germline, CDR1 is SGHRS and CDR2 is YFSETQ. With V trimmed by 0 bases and J by 5 bases, 9 bases remained unmatched. This CDR3 has 16 residues.